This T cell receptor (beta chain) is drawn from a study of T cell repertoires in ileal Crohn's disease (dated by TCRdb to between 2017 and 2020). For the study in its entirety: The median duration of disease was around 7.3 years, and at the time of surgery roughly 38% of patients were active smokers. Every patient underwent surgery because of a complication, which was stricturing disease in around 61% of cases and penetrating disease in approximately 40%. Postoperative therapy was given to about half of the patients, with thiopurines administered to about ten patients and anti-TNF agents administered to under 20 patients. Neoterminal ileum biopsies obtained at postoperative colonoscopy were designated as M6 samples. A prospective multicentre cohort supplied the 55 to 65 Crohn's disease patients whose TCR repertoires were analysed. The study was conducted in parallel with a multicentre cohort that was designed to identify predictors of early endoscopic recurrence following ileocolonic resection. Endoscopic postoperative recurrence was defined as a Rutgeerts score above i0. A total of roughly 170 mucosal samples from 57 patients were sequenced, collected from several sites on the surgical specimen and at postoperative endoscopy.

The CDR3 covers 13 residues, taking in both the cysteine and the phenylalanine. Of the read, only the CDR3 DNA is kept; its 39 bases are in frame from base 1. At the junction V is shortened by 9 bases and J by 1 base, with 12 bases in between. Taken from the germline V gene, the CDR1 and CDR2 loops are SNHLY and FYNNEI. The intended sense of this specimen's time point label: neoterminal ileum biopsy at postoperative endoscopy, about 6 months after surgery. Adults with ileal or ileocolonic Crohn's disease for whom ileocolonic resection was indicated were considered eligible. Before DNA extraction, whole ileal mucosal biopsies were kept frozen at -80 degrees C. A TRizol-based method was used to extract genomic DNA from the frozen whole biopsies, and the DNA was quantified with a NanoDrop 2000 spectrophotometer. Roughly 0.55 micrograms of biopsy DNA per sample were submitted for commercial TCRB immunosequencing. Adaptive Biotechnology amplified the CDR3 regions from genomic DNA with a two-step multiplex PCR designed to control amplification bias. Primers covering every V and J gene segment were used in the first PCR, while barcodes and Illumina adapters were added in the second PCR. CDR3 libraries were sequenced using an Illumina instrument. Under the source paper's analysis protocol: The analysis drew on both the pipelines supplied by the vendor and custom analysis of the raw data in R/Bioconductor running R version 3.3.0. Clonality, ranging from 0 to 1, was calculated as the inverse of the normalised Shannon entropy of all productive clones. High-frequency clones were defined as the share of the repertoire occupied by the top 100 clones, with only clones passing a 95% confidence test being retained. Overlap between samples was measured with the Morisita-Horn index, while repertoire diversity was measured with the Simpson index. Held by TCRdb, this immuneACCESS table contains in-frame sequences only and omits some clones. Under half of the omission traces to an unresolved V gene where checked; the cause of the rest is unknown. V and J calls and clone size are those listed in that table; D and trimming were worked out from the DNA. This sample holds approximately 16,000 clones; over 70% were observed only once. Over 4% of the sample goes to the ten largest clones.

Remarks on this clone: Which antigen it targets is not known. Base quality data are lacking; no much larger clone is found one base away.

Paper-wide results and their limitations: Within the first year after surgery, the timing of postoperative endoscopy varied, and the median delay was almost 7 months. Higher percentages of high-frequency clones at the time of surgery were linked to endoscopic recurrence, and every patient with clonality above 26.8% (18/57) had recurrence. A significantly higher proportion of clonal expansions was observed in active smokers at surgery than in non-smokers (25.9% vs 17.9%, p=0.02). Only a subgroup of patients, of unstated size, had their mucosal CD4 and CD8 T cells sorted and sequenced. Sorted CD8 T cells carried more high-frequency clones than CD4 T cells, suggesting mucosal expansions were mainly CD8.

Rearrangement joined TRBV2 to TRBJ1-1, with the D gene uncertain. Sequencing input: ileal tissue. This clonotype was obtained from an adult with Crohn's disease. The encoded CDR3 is CASRAQPNTEAFF. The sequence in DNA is TGTGCCAGTCGGGCGCAGCCGAACACTGAAGCTTTCTTT.